These T cell receptor beta chains were read from a single sample in a study of cytomegalovirus exposure and HLA in healthy donors. This table comes from immunoSEQ multiplex PCR, and its TCRdb copy is limited to in-frame clones, with some not included. The sample contains about 89,000 clones, roughly three quarters of which appear only once. Sequencing was carried out using PBMCs. The receptor source for this set is a male donor in good health and CMV-seronegative. CDR3s include the opening cysteine and the closing phenylalanine or tryptophan. D genes are given only for firm matches. The size of a clone is reported for some rows only, either as once, few or many, or as a class for expanded clones.

>TRBV7-2|TRBJ2-7|few|TRBD2
CASSLRGVGDEQYF
TGTGCCAGCAGCTTGCGGGGGGTAGGTGACGAGCAGTACTTC
>TRBV7-8|TRBJ2-2|few|TRBD1
CASSFRDRGLGGELFF
TGTGCCAGCAGCTTCCGGGACAGGGGTCTTGGCGGGGAGCTGTTTTTT
>TRBV30|TRBJ2-7|.|.
CAWSVFGGTAYEQYF
TGTGCCTGGAGTGTATTCGGGGGAACGGCGTACGAGCAGTACTTC
>TRBV5-4|TRBJ1-4|.|.
CASSLGTKDEKLFF
TGTGCCAGCAGCTTAGGGACAAAGGACGAAAAACTGTTTTTT
>TRBV5-5|TRBJ2-4|.|TRBD1
CASSLGTGKNIQYF
TGTGCCAGCAGCTTGGGGACAGGGAAAAACATTCAGTACTTC
>TRBV29-1|TRBJ2-1|.|TRBD1
CSVDGQGAGEQFF
TGCAGCGTTGATGGGCAGGGGGCAGGGGAGCAGTTCTTC
>TRBV18|TRBJ1-2|.|.
CASSPARGQGYTF
TGTGCCAGCTCACCAGCCAGGGGCCAGGGCTACACCTTC
>TRBV28|TRBJ2-4|few|TRBD2
CASSFPTSGTLASLAKNIQYF
TGTGCCAGCAGCTTTCCGACTAGCGGGACGCTAGCTTCTCTAGCCAAAAACATTCAGTACTTC
>TRBV5-1|TRBJ1-1|.|.
CASSILGEATEAFF
TGCGCCAGCAGCATACTTGGGGAGGCCACTGAAGCTTTCTTT
>TRBV11-3|TRBJ1-3|.|.
CASSLGSKGNTIYF
TGTGCCAGCAGCTTAGGGTCTAAAGGAAACACCATATATTTT
>TRBV7-9|TRBJ1-5|.|.
CASSLSQHNQPQHF
TGTGCCAGCAGCTTATCACAGCACAATCAGCCCCAGCATTTT
>TRBV27|TRBJ2-3|.|.
CASSLLAGIDTQYF
TGTGCCAGCAGTTTATTGGCAGGGATCGATACGCAGTATTTT
>TRBV7-9|TRBJ2-3|.|.
CASSLPKVGGAFDTQYF
TGTGCCAGCAGCTTACCCAAAGTGGGAGGTGCATTTGATACGCAGTATTTT
>TRBV7-6|TRBJ1-1|.|.
CASSFRRGAEAFF
TGTGCCAGCAGCTTCCGTCGGGGGGCTGAAGCTTTCTTT
>TRBV4-3|TRBJ2-7|.|.
CASSQDRSGLYEQYF
TGCGCCAGCAGCCAAGATCGATCGGGGTTATACGAGCAGTACTTC
>TRBV11-2|TRBJ2-7|.|.
CASSLIRRSYEQYF
TGTGCCAGCAGCTTAATACGGAGGTCCTACGAGCAGTACTTC
>TRBV5-1|TRBJ1-1|.|TRBD1
CASETPGTANMNTEAFF
TGCGCCAGCGAAACCCCCGGGACAGCCAACATGAACACTGAAGCTTTCTTT
>TRBV11-2|TRBJ2-3|.|TRBD2
CASSRTRATDTQYF
TGTGCCAGCAGCCGGACTAGGGCCACAGATACGCAGTATTTT
>TRBV28|TRBJ1-2|.|.
CASSPDRNYGYTF
TGTGCCAGCAGTCCCGACAGAAACTATGGCTACACCTTC
>TRBV18|TRBJ1-1|.|.
CASSPQMGAGNTEAFF
TGTGCCAGCTCACCGCAGATGGGGGCAGGGAACACTGAAGCTTTCTTT
>TRBV9|TRBJ1-6|.|.
CASSVGGHDNSPLHF
TGTGCCAGCAGCGTAGGGGGGCACGATAATTCACCCCTCCACTTT
>TRBV6-6|TRBJ1-1|.|.
CASQTRNTEAFF
TGTGCCAGCCAGACAAGGAACACTGAAGCTTTCTTT
>TRBV5-6|TRBJ1-1|once|.
CASSPGAGTEAFF
TGTGCCAGCAGCCCTGGGGCTGGAACTGAAGCTTTCTTT
>TRBV29-1|TRBJ1-2|.|.
CSVGGVGAWGGYTF
TGCAGCGTTGGGGGTGTGGGGGCGTGGGGTGGCTACACCTTC
>TRBV27|TRBJ2-7|.|.
CASSPTDIYEQYF
TGTGCCAGCAGTCCCACAGATATCTACGAGCAGTACTTC
>TRBV5-1|TRBJ2-7|.|.
CASSLATSSYEQYF
TGCGCCAGCAGCTTGGCTACGAGCTCCTACGAGCAGTACTTC
>TRBV6-5|TRBJ1-3|.|TRBD1
CASNKGAGGNTIYF
TGTGCCAGCAACAAGGGGGCAGGTGGAAACACCATATATTTT
>TRBV21-1|TRBJ1-1|few|.
CASTRQGSGTEAFF
TGTGCCAGCACCCGACAGGGCTCGGGGACTGAAGCTTTCTTT
>TRBV6-1|TRBJ1-2|.|.
CASTTERGYGYTF
TGTGCCAGCACCACGGAGCGGGGCTATGGCTACACCTTC
>TRBV9|TRBJ1-2|.|.
CASSVATKEQENYGYTF
TGTGCCAGCAGCGTAGCGACAAAGGAACAGGAAAACTATGGCTACACCTTC
>TRBV2|TRBJ1-5|.|.
CASRHSGQINQPQHF
TGTGCCAGCAGACACTCCGGACAGATCAATCAGCCCCAGCATTTT
>TRBV11-2|TRBJ2-3|.|TRBD2
CASSLAPSGGRTDTQYF
TGTGCCAGCAGCTTAGCCCCTAGCGGGGGTCGCACAGATACGCAGTATTTT
>TRBV11-2|TRBJ2-1|.|.
CASSLFRNEQFF
TGTGCCAGCAGCTTATTTCGTAATGAGCAGTTCTTC
>TRBV29-1|TRBJ1-2|.|TRBD1
CSSKSRGQGRGYGYTF
TGCAGCTCTAAGTCCCGAGGACAGGGAAGGGGATATGGCTACACCTTC
>TRBV7-3|TRBJ2-2|once|.
CASSLTSGSGELFF
TGTGCCAGCAGCTTAACATCGGGGTCCGGGGAGCTGTTTTTT
>TRBV5-4|TRBJ2-1|once|TRBD2
CASSSGLAGTYNEQFF
TGTGCCAGCAGCTCCGGACTAGCGGGGACCTACAATGAGCAGTTCTTC
>TRBV11-2|TRBJ2-1|.|TRBD1
CASSPRASGQGFNEQFF
TGTGCCAGCAGCCCACGAGCATCCGGACAGGGCTTCAATGAGCAGTTCTTC
>TRBV27|TRBJ2-5|.|.
CASSHRRDFQETQYF
TGTGCCAGCAGCCACAGGAGGGACTTCCAAGAGACCCAGTACTTC
>TRBV7-2|TRBJ2-1|few|TRBD2
CASSLVAGGYNEQFF
TGTGCCAGCAGCTTAGTAGCGGGGGGGTACAATGAGCAGTTCTTC
>TRBV19|TRBJ1-1|.|.
CASISLNTEAFF
TGTGCCAGTATCTCACTCAACACTGAAGCTTTCTTT